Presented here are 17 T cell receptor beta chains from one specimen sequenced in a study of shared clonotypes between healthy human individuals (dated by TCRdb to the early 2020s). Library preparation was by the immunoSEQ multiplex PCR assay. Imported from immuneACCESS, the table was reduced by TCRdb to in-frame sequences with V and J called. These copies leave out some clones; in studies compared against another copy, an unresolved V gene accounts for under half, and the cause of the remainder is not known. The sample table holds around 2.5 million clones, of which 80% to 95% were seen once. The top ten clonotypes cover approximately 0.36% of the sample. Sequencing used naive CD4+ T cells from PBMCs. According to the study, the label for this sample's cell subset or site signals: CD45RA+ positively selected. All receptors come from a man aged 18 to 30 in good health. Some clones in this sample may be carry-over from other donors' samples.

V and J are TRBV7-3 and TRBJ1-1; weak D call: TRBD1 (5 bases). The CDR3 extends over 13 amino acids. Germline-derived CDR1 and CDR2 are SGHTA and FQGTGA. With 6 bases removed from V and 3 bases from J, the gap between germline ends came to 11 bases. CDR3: CASRWGRDTEAFF. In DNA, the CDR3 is TGTGCCAGCAGGTGGGGGAGGGACACTGAAGCTTTCTTT.

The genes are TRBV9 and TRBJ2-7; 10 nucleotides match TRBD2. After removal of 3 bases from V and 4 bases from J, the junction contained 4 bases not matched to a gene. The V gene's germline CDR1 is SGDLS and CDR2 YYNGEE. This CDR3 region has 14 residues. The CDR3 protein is CASSARLAGYEQYF. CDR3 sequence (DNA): TGTGCCAGCAGCGCCCGACTAGCGGGTTACGAGCAGTACTTC.

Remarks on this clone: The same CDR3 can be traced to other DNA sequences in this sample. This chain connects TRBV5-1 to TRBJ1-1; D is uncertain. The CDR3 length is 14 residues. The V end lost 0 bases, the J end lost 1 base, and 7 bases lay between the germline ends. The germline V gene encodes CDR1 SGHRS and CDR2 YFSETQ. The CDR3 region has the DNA TGCGCCAGCAGCTTGGTAGTAGGGAACACTGAAGCTTTCTTT. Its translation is CASSLVVGNTEAFF. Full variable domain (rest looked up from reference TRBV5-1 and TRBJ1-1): KAGVTQTPRYLIKTRGQQVTLSCSPISGHRSVSWYQQTPGQGLQFLFEYFSETQRNKGNFPGRFSGRQFSNSRSEMNVSTLELGDSALYLCASSLVVGNTEAFFGQGTRLTVV.

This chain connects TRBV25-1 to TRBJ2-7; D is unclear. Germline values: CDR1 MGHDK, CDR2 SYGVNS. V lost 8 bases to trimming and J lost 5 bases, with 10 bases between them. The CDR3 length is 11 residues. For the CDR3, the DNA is TGTGCCAGCTTATGGTTCGACGAGCAGTACTTC. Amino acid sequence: CASLWFDEQYF.

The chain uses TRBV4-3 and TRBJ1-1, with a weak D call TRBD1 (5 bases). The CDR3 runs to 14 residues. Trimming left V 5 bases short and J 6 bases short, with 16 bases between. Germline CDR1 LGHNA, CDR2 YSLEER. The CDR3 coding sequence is TGCGCCAGCAGCTTTCGGGGGGTTGCCGCTGAAGCTTTCTTT. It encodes CASSFRGVAAEAFF.

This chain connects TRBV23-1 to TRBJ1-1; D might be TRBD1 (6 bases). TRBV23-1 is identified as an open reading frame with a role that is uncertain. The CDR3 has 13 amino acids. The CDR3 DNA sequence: TGCGCGAGGGGGGAGGGCAGGAACACTGAAGCTTTCTTT. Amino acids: CARGEGRNTEAFF.

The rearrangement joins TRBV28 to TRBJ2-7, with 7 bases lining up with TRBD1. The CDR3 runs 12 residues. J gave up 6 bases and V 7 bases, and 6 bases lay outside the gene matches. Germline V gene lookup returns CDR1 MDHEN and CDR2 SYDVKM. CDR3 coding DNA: TGTGCCAGCACCGACAGGGTAGGCGAGCAGTACTTC. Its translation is CASTDRVGEQYF. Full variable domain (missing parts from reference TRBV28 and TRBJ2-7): DVKVTQSSRYLVKRTGEKVFLECVQDMDHENMFWYRQDPGLGLRLIYFSYDVKMKEKGDIPEGYSVSREKKERFSLILESASTNQTSMYLCASTDRVGEQYFGPGTRLTVT.

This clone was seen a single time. Written as DNA, the CDR3 is TGTGCCAGTAGTATGGTGTTTCCGCCCCAGCATTTT. Translating gives CASSMVFPPQHF. This sequence joins TRBV19 and TRBJ1-5, with D hard to call. From germline, CDR1 is LNHDA and CDR2 SQIVND (reference sequence). CDR3 length equals 12 residues. V dropped 3 bases and J dropped 9 bases, with 9 bases sitting between them. Full variable domain (rest looked up from reference TRBV19 and TRBJ1-5): DGGITQSPKYLFRKEGQNVTLSCEQNLNHDAMYWYRQDPGQGLRLIYYSQIVNDFQKGDIAEGYSVSREKKESFPLTVTSAQKNPTAFYLCASSMVFPPQHFGDGTRLSIL.

The CDR3, as DNA: TGTGCCAGCAGCCGCCATATGACAGATACGCAGTATTTT. Its protein product is CASSRHMTDTQYF. This chain connects TRBV7-9 to TRBJ2-3; D gene ambiguous. Trimming pared 5 bases from V and 3 bases from J, leaving 9 bases between. Germline-derived CDR1 and CDR2 are SEHNR and FQNEAQ (reference sequence). The CDR3 totals 13 residues. Supplemented by reference TRBV7-9 and TRBJ2-3, the full variable domain reads DTGVSQNPRHKITKRGQNVTFRCDPISEHNRLYWYRQTLGQGPEFLTYFQNEAQLEKSRLLSDRFSAERPKGSFSTLEIQRTEQGDSAMYLCASSRHMTDTQYFGPGTRLTVL.

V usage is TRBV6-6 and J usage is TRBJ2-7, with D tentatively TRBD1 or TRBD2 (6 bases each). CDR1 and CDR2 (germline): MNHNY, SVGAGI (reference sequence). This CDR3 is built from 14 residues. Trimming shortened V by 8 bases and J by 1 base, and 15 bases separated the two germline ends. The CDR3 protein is CASGRGGNSYEQYF. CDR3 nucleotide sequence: TGTGCCAGCGGCCGAGGGGGGAATTCCTACGAGCAGTACTTC.

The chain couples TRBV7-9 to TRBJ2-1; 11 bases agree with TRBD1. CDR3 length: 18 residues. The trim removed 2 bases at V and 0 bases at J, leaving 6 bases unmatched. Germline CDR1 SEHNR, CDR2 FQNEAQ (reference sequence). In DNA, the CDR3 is TGTGCCAGCAGCTTACTCTGGGACAGGGGGTACTCCTACAATGAGCAGTTCTTC. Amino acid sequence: CASSLLWDRGYSYNEQFF.

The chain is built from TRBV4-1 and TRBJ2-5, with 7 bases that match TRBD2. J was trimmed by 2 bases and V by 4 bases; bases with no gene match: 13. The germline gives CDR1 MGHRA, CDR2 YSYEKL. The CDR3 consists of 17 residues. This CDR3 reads CASSRYTMGGGQETQYF. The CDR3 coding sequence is TGCGCCAGCAGCCGCTACACGATGGGCGGGGGTCAAGAGACCCAGTACTTC.

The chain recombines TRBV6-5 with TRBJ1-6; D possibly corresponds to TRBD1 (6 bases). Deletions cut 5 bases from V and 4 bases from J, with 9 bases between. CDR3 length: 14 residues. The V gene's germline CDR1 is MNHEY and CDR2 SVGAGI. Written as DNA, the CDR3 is TGTGCCAGCAGTCGGACAGTTTATAATTCACCCCTCCACTTT. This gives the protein CASSRTVYNSPLHF.

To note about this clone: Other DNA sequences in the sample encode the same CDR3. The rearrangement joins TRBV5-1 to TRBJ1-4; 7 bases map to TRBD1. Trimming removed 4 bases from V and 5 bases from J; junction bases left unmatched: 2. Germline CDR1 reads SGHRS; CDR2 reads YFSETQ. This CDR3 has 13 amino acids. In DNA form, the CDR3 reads TGCGCCAGCAGCGCACAGGGGAATGAAAAACTGTTTTTT. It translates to CASSAQGNEKLFF.

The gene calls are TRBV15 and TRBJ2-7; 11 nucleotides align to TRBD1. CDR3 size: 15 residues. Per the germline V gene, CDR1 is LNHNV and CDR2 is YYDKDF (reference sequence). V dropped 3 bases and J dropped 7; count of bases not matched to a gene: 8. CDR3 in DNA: TGTGCCACCAGCAGGGTGGACAGGGGGCTGCAAGAGCAGTACTTC. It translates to CATSRVDRGLQEQYF.

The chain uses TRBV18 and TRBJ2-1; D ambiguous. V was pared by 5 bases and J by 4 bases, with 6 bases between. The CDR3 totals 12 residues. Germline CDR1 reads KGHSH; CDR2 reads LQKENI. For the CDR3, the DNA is TGTGCCAGCTCAGCCTATTACAATGAGCAGTTCTTC. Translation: CASSAYYNEQFF.

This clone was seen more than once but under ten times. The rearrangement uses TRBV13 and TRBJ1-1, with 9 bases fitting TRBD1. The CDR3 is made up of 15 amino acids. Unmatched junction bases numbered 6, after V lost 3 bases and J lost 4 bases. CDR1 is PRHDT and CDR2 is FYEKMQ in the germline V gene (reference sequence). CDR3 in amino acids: CASSFRYRGPTEAFF. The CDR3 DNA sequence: TGTGCCAGCAGCTTTCGGTACAGGGGGCCCACTGAAGCTTTCTTT. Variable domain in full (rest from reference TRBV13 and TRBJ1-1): AAGVIQSPRHLIKEKRETATLKCYPIPRHDTVYWYQQGPGQDPQFLISFYEKMQSDKGSIPDRFSAQQFSDYHSELNMSSLELGDSALYFCASSFRYRGPTEAFFGQGTRLTVV.